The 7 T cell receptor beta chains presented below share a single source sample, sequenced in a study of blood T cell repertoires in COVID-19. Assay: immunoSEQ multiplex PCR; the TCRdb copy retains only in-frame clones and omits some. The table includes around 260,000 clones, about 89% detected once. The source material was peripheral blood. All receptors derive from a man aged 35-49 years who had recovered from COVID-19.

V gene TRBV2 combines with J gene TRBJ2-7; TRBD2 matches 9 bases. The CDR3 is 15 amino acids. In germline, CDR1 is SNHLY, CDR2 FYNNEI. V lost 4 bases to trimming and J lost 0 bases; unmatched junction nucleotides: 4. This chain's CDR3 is CASSGIAGVSYEQYF. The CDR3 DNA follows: TGTGCCAGCAGTGGCATAGCGGGGGTCTCCTACGAGCAGTACTTC. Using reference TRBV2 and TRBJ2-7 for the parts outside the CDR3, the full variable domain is EPEVTQTPSHQVTQMGQEVILRCVPISNHLYFYWYRQILGQKVEFLVSFYNNEISEKSEIFDDQFSVERPDGSNFTLKIRSTKLEDSAMYFCASSGIAGVSYEQYFGPGTRLTVT.

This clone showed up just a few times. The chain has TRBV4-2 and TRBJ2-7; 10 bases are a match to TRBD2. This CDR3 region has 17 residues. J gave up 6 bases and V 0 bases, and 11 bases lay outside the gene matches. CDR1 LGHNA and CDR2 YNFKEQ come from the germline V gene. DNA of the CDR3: TGTGCCAGCAGCCAAGACTTATCAGGACTAGCGGCCTTCGAGCAGTACTTC. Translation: CASSQDLSGLAAFEQYF.

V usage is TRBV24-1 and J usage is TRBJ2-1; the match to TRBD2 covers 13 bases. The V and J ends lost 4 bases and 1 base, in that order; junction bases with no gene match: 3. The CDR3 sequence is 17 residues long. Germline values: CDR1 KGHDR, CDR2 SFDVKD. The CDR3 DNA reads TGTGCCACCAGTGACCGGACTAGCGGGGGATCCTACAATGAGCAGTTCTTC. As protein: CATSDRTSGGSYNEQFF.

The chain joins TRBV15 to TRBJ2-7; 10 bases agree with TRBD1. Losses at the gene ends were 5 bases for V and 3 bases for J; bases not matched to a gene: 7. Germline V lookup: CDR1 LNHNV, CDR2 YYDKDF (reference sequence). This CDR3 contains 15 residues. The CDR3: CATSARDRGRYEQYF. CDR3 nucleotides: TGTGCCACCAGCGCCCGGGACAGGGGACGCTACGAGCAGTACTTC.

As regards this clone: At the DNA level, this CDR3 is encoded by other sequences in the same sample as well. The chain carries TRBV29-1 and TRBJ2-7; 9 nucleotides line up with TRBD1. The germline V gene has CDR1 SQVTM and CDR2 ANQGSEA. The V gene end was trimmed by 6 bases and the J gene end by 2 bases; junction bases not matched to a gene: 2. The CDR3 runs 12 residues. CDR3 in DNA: TGCAGCGTGGGGACAGGGACCTACGAGCAGTACTTC. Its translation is CSVGTGTYEQYF.

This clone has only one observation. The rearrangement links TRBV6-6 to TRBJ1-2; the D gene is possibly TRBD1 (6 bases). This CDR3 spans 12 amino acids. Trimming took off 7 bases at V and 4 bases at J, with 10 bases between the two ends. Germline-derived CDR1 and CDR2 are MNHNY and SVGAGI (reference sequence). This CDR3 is CASKEGGYGYTF. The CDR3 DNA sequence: TGTGCCAGCAAGGAAGGGGGCTATGGCTACACCTTC.

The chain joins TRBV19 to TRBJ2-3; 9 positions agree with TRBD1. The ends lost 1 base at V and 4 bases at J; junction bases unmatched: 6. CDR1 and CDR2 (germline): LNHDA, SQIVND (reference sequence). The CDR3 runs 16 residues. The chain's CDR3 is CASSIGTGVSSDTQYF. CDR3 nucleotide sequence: TGTGCCAGTAGTATAGGGACAGGGGTTAGTTCAGATACGCAGTATTTT.